The clone carrying this TCR beta chain appeared many times. This sample is drawn from a study of T-cell reconstitution after alpha-beta-depleted transplantation in children. A library of TCRbeta sequences, prepared with unique molecular identifiers, was generated. TCRdb ran MiXCR on the PCR reads and lists one entry per CDR3 protein. The profile shows about 640,000 distinct CDR3 sequences, approximately 17% of them singletons. This material consisted of PBMCs from the stem cell graft donor, taken from the stem cell graft. The source of this sequence is a human donor who donated a stem cell graft to a child with acute myeloid leukemia.

The CDR3 protein is CSASYGLISNIQYF. The DNA of the CDR3 is TGCAGTGCTAGTTACGGACTGATCTCGAACATTCAGTACTTC. The gene calls are TRBV20-1 and TRBJ2-4, with D possibly matching TRBD2 (5 bases). The CDR3 is made up of 14 amino acids. CDR1 is DFQATT, CDR2 SNEGSKA, per germline (reference sequence). Between the trimmed V and J ends, which lost 3 bases and 7 bases, there was a span of 16 bases.